These 29 T cell receptor beta chains were all obtained from the same sample, sequenced in a study of T-cell reconstitution after alpha-beta-depleted transplantation in children. A library of TCRbeta sequences, prepared with unique molecular identifiers, was generated. TCRdb called the PCR reads again in MiXCR, with one record for every CDR3 protein. The repertoire holds a few hundred thousand distinct CDR3 sequences, 9% to 10% seen once, with approximately 5% in the top ten. This material consisted of PBMCs from the stem cell graft donor, taken from the stem cell graft. These receptors all come from a human donor who donated a stem cell graft to a child with SCID.

This clonotype showed up many times. The rearrangement joins TRBV5-1 to TRBJ2-7; no definite D call. Germline loops: CDR1 SGHRS, CDR2 YFSETQ. The CDR3 totals 14 residues. Trimming removed 5 bases from V and 2 bases from J, with 14 bases in between. The CDR3 region is CASSSPDRPYEQYF. In nucleotides, the CDR3 is TGCGCCAGCAGTTCCCCGGACCGACCCTACGAGCAGTACTTC.

The gene calls are TRBV5-5 and TRBJ2-2, with D perhaps matching TRBD1 (6 bases). Germline V gene sequence: CDR1 SGHKS, CDR2 YYEKEE (reference sequence). V was pared by 3 bases and J by 6 bases, with 15 bases between. The CDR3 is 15 residues long. CDR3 sequence: CASSSLRGVAGELFF. DNA of the CDR3: TGTGCCAGCAGCTCCCTCAGGGGTGTCGCCGGGGAGCTGTTTTTT. The full variable domain, in which reference TRBV5-5 and TRBJ2-2 provide the parts outside the CDR3, is DAGVTQSPTHLIKTRGQQVTLRCSPISGHKSVSWYQQVLGQGPQFIFQYYEKEERGRGNFPDRFSARQFPNYSSELNVNALLLGDSALYLCASSSLRGVAGELFFGEGSRLTVL.

The rearrangement joins TRBV19 to TRBJ2-7; D is possibly TRBD1 (6 bases). Germline V CDR1 and CDR2: LNHDA, SQIVND (reference sequence). The V and J ends lost 5 bases and 8 bases respectively, with 19 bases between them. CDR3 length: 14 amino acids. CDR3 nucleotides: TGTGCCAGTAGTGCCGGGACAAGGCCCAGCCAGCAGTACTTC. This codes for CASSAGTRPSQQYF.

This clonotype has ten or more counts. This chain connects TRBV20-1 to TRBJ2-1; 12 positions match TRBD2. The CDR3 covers 18 residues. Germline V CDR1 and CDR2: DFQATT, SNEGSKA (reference sequence). V lost 2 bases and J lost 2; bases outside the gene matches: 10. The CDR3 region has the DNA TGCAGTGCTAGATCTAGCGGGGGGGCCATAGTCCCCTACAATGAGCAGTTCTTC. As protein: CSARSSGGAIVPYNEQFF.

This clonotype was seen many times. This chain uses TRBV6-1 with TRBJ1-6; tentative D call: TRBD1 (5 bases). This CDR3 region has 16 residues. Germline V gene data show CDR1 as MNHNS and CDR2 as SASEGT. V lost 4 bases and J lost 0, with 10 bases in between. Written as DNA, the CDR3 is TGTGCCAGCAGTGGGACAACTAGCTCCTATAATTCACCCCTCCACTTT. Protein sequence: CASSGTTSSYNSPLHF.

This clonotype was found many times. This rearrangement joins TRBV10-3 to TRBJ1-6; D uncertain. Trimming took off 6 bases at V and 7 bases at J, with 13 bases between the two ends. Germline V CDR1 and CDR2: ENHRY, SYGVKD. This CDR3 has 14 amino acids. CDR3 sequence reads: CAIRENSSNSPLHF. Written as DNA, the CDR3 is TGTGCCATCAGGGAGAACTCAAGCAATTCACCCCTCCACTTT.

This rearrangement joins TRBV20-1 to TRBJ1-2, with 7 bases aligning to TRBD1. Germline values: CDR1 DFQATT, CDR2 SNEGSKA (reference sequence). The CDR3 loop spans 13 amino acids. With 1 base clipped from V and 6 bases from J, the junction kept 5 bases outside the gene matches. The CDR3 sequence is CSARGEGGDGYTF. The CDR3 DNA reads TGCAGTGCTAGAGGGGAAGGGGGCGATGGCTACACCTTC.

About this clonotype itself: At one of its ends the junction is not consistent with the germline gene, which may arise from a read error. The gene calls are TRBV20-1 and TRBJ2-7; 8 bases fit TRBD1. CDR3 length equals 14 residues. The germline CDR1 and CDR2 sequences are DFQATT and SNEGSKA (reference sequence). The CDR3 DNA sequence: TGCAGTGCTGGAGAAAGCAGGGGGCTCTACGAGCAGTACTTC. It is translated as CSAGESRGLYEQYF.

The chain uses TRBV18 and TRBJ1-3; D might be TRBD1 (5 bases). Trimming shortened V by 6 bases and J by 5 bases, and 14 bases separated the two germline ends. This CDR3 has 14 amino acids. The germline CDR1 and CDR2 sequences are KGHSH and LQKENI. CDR3 amino acids: CASSPGVGRNTIYF. The CDR3, as DNA: TGTGCCAGCTCCCCGGGGGTTGGAAGAAACACCATATATTTT.

This clonotype was seen at least ten times. V gene TRBV4-1 combines with J gene TRBJ2-1, with D perhaps being TRBD1 or TRBD2 (5 bases each). The CDR3 runs 16 residues. Germline lookup yields CDR1 MGHRA and CDR2 YSYEKL. V lost 0 bases to trimming and J lost 9 bases, with 18 bases between them. CDR3 in amino acids: CASSQDTGTSWSEQFF. The CDR3 coding sequence is TGCGCCAGCAGCCAAGATACCGGGACCTCCTGGAGTGAGCAGTTCTTC.

This clonotype was picked up many times. The chain is built from TRBV12-3 or TRBV12-4 and TRBJ2-3; tentatively, D is TRBD1 (5 bases). V dropped 7 bases and J dropped 5 bases, with 19 bases sitting between them. The CDR3 has 15 amino acids. The CDR3 coding sequence is TGTGCCAGCACCCTTCGGAATGGGGCCCTAGATACGCAGTATTTT. It codes for CASTLRNGALDTQYF.

This clonotype appeared many times. V and J are TRBV20-1 and TRBJ2-7, with 9 bases aligning to TRBD2. Unmatched junction bases numbered 12, after V lost 6 bases and J lost 0 bases. The CDR3 is 16 residues long. Per the germline V gene, CDR1 is DFQATT and CDR2 is SNEGSKA (reference sequence). The CDR3 DNA is TGCAGTGCCCCACCGCCTAGCGGGGTAGGCTCCTACGAGCAGTACTTC. This codes for CSAPPPSGVGSYEQYF.

This clonotype was recorded at least ten times. V and J are TRBV29-1 and TRBJ1-1; unclear D gene. The ends were cut back, 7 bases at V and 4 bases at J, with 16 bases in the middle. The CDR3 is 13 residues long. The germline V gene encodes CDR1 SQVTM and CDR2 ANQGSEA. The CDR3 DNA reads as TGCAGCGCAAGAGCCACCCCGGGCACTGAAGCTTTCTTT. Protein sequence: CSARATPGTEAFF.

As concerns this clonotype: Its ends do not fully match the called genes, so a read error is possible. V gene TRBV5-5 combines with J gene TRBJ2-1; D is possibly TRBD1 or TRBD2 (6 bases each). Germline V CDR1 and CDR2: SGHKS, YYEKEE (reference sequence). This CDR3 has 14 residues. The CDR3 region is CASSLYGGHNEQLF. The DNA for the CDR3 is TGTGCCAGCAGCTTGTACGGGGGCCACAATGAGCAGCTCTTC. The full variable domain, in which reference TRBV5-5 and TRBJ2-1 provide the parts outside the CDR3, is DAGVTQSPTHLIKTRGQQVTLRCSPISGHKSVSWYQQVLGQGPQFIFQYYEKEERGRGNFPDRFSARQFPNYSSELNVNALLLGDSALYLCASSLYGGHNEQLFGPGTRLTVL.

The chain is built from TRBV12-3 or TRBV12-4 and TRBJ2-3; 11 bases fit TRBD1. The CDR3 length is 16 residues. Unmatched junction bases numbered 12, after V lost 5 bases and J lost 8 bases. CDR3 loop: CASSVTGTGGGGTQYF. The CDR3, as DNA: TGTGCCAGCAGTGTTACCGGGACAGGGGGTGGAGGTACGCAGTATTTT.

This clonotype was seen many times. The V call is TRBV20-1, the J call TRBJ2-4, with D maybe TRBD1 (6 bases). Germline CDR1 reads DFQATT; CDR2 reads SNEGSKA (reference sequence). This CDR3 is 14 amino acids long. The V gene lost 3 bases and the J gene lost 0 bases, with 9 bases spanning the gap. CDR3 residues: CSARDSLAKNIQYF. The CDR3 region has the DNA TGCAGTGCTAGGGACAGCCTAGCCAAAAACATTCAGTACTTC.

This clonotype was counted between two and nine times. The V gene is TRBV5-1, the J gene TRBJ1-2; 10 bases match TRBD1. Germline V lookup: CDR1 SGHRS, CDR2 YFSETQ. There are 14 residues in the CDR3. Germline trimming cut 6 bases from V and 3 bases from J; bases unmatched to any gene: 5. The CDR3 spells CASTWTGGDYGYTF. The CDR3 DNA reads as TGCGCCAGCACCTGGACAGGGGGTGACTATGGCTACACCTTC. The full variable domain, its missing parts supplied by reference TRBV5-1 and TRBJ1-2, is KAGVTQTPRYLIKTRGQQVTLSCSPISGHRSVSWYQQTPGQGLQFLFEYFSETQRNKGNFPGRFSGRQFSNSRSEMNVSTLELGDSALYLCASTWTGGDYGYTFGSGTRLTVV.

This clonotype was recorded many times. The chain joins TRBV7-9 to TRBJ1-1; D is perhaps TRBD1 (6 bases). The CDR3 is 14 residues long. The V and J ends lost 3 bases and 4 bases respectively, with 12 bases between them. Germline V CDR1 and CDR2: SEHNR, FQNEAQ (reference sequence). The CDR3 DNA sequence: TGTGCCAGCAGCTTCCAGGGGTTAGGCACTGAAGCTTTCTTT. It yields the protein CASSFQGLGTEAFF.

This clonotype was picked up many times. J is TRBJ2-7 and V is TRBV4-1; 9 positions agree with TRBD1. The CDR3 sequence is 15 residues long. Per germline, CDR1 MGHRA and CDR2 YSYEKL. V gave up 4 bases and J gave up 2 bases; unmatched junction bases: 6. The CDR3 sequence is CASSLRQGVPYEQYF. As DNA, the CDR3 is TGCGCCAGCAGCCTTAGACAGGGGGTACCCTACGAGCAGTACTTC.

This clonotype was detected ten times or more. CDR3 sequence (DNA): TGTGCCAGCAGTTTAGTCGGGCAGGGGGCTTGGCAGCCCCAGCATTTT. It is translated as CASSLVGQGAWQPQHF. V gene TRBV12-3 or TRBV12-4 combines with J gene TRBJ1-5, with 8 bases that match TRBD1. The ends lost 1 base at V and 7 bases at J; junction bases unmatched: 9. CDR3 length: 16 residues.

The table lists this clonotype with a few counts. J is TRBJ2-1 and V is TRBV20-1; 11 bases map to TRBD2. V trimming: 1 base; J trimming: 6 bases; junction bases outside the gene matches: 8. Germline V CDR1 and CDR2: DFQATT, SNEGSKA (reference sequence). The CDR3 consists of 16 residues. For the CDR3, the DNA is TGCAGTGCTAGAGCGCCCCCTAGCGGGGGGACCAATGAGCAGTTCTTC. The encoded protein is CSARAPPSGGTNEQFF.

This clonotype was seen at least ten times. The rearrangement uses TRBV19 and TRBJ2-1, with TRBD2 identical over 11 bases. The V gene end was trimmed by 4 bases and the J gene end by 1 base; junction bases not matched to a gene: 3. CDR1 is LNHDA, CDR2 SQIVND, per germline (reference sequence). The CDR3 sequence is 16 residues long. CDR3 sequence: CASSNSGGASYNEQFF. CDR3 DNA: TGTGCCAGTAGTAATAGCGGGGGGGCTTCCTACAATGAGCAGTTCTTC.

This clonotype was counted ten times or more. The CDR3: CASSVGQGSPYQETQYF. The CDR3 DNA sequence: TGTGCCAGCAGCGTAGGACAGGGGTCCCCCTACCAAGAGACCCAGTACTTC. This chain joins TRBV9 and TRBJ2-5; TRBD1 aligns across 8 bases. This CDR3 comprises 17 residues. CDR1 and CDR2 (germline): SGDLS, YYNGEE. The junction had 7 bases not matched to a gene; V was cut back by 0 bases and J by 0 bases.

This clonotype has a count of ten or more. This chain connects TRBV12-3 or TRBV12-4 to TRBJ2-2, with 11 nucleotides matching TRBD2. V dropped 2 bases and J dropped 4; count of bases not matched to a gene: 12. The CDR3 length is 19 residues. The CDR3 DNA follows: TGTGCCAGCAGTTTACGGTCTAGCGGGGGGCAGTTCGGCACCGGGGAGCTGTTTTTT. This translates into CASSLRSSGGQFGTGELFF.

The table lists this clonotype with many counts. V gene TRBV20-1 combines with J gene TRBJ1-1; D gene ambiguous. V lost 4 bases to trimming and J lost 0 bases, with 15 bases between them. Germline CDR1 and CDR2: DFQATT and SNEGSKA (reference sequence). The CDR3 is 15 amino acids. For the CDR3, the DNA is TGCAGTGCTACCCCTGCCCGGGAATTGAACACTGAAGCTTTCTTT. Translating gives CSATPARELNTEAFF.

This clonotype was observed at least ten times. V usage is TRBV7-9 and J usage is TRBJ1-1; D uncertain. V lost 5 bases to trimming and J lost 4 bases, with 20 bases between them. Germline CDR1 reads SEHNR; CDR2 reads FQNEAQ (reference sequence). The CDR3 runs 16 residues. The CDR3 DNA follows: TGTGCCAGCAGCCCCGGTCGATCAGCAAGAACCACTGAAGCTTTCTTT. It yields the protein CASSPGRSARTTEAFF.

This clonotype was picked up many times. This chain connects TRBV7-2 to TRBJ1-5; D is unresolved. Germline lookup yields CDR1 SGHTA and CDR2 FQGNSA. Trimming removed 1 base from V and 2 bases from J, with 9 bases in between. This CDR3 comprises 15 residues. CDR3 nucleotides: TGTGCCAGCAGCTTAGGAGGGTGGGGCAATCAGCCCCAGCATTTT. The encoded protein is CASSLGGWGNQPQHF.

There are many counts of this clonotype. The chain combines TRBV7-8 with TRBJ1-1; D is uncertain. The germline gives CDR1 SGHVS, CDR2 FQNEAQ. The V gene lost 0 bases and the J gene lost 1 base, with 9 bases spanning the gap. CDR3 length: 15 residues. The CDR3 is CASSLAGRTNTEAFF. DNA for the CDR3: TGTGCCAGCAGCTTAGCTGGACGGACGAACACTGAAGCTTTCTTT.

J is TRBJ1-2 and V is TRBV4-3, with TRBD1 as a possible D gene (6 bases). Looked up from germline, CDR1 is LGHNA and CDR2 is YSLEER. V lost 2 bases and J 2 bases, leaving 12 bases between the germline ends. The CDR3 runs 15 residues. CDR3 nucleotides: TGCGCCAGCAGCCAATATAGAAGGGGGAACTATGGCTACACCTTC. As protein: CASSQYRRGNYGYTF.